These 16 T cell receptor beta chains originate from one sample sequenced in a study of T cells in Graves' hyperthyroidism and ophthalmopathy. The investigators amplified TCR beta CDR3 regions from RNA transcripts. Carried out on the TCR CDR3, a first-round RT-PCR used the HTBI primer set. MiXCR, applied by TCRdb to the multiplex PCR reads, yields one record per CDR3 protein. The sample consists of some 250,000 distinct CDR3 sequences, roughly 15% of them appearing once. The sequencing sample was made of blood. These receptors were collected from a woman aged 40 to 50 with Graves' hyperthyroidism that later progressed to Graves' ophthalmopathy.

There are many counts of this clonotype. One end of the junction varies from germline; a read error may be responsible. The CDR3 loop reads CASGLVGNEKLFF. The CDR3 bases are TGTGCCAGCGGTTTGGTGGGGAATGAAAAACTGTTTTTT. V gene TRBV27 combines with J gene TRBJ1-4, with D hard to call. CDR3 length equals 13 residues. Germline lookup yields CDR1 MNHEY and CDR2 SMNVEV (reference sequence). The entire variable domain, with the rest obtained from reference TRBV27 and TRBJ1-4, is as follows: EAQVTQNPRYLITVTGKKLTVTCSQNMNHEYMSWYRQDPGLGLRQIYYSMNVEVTDKGDVPEGYKVSRKEKRNFPLILESPSPNQTSLYFCASGLVGNEKLFFGSGTQLSVL.

Ten or more counts support this clonotype. V usage is TRBV12-3 or TRBV12-4 and J usage is TRBJ1-5; D not certain. Trimming pared 3 bases from V and 5 bases from J, leaving 14 bases between. The CDR3 loop spans 15 amino acids. This CDR3 reads CASSLGRNLHQPQHF. In DNA form, the CDR3 reads TGTGCCAGCAGTTTGGGCAGGAACCTCCATCAGCCCCAGCATTTT.

This clonotype was seen ten or more times. The gene calls are TRBV9 and TRBJ2-7, with no clear D. The CDR3 contains 12 residues. Germline lookup yields CDR1 SGDLS and CDR2 YYNGEE. The V and J ends lost 3 bases and 5 bases respectively, with 9 bases between them. In nucleotides, the CDR3 is TGTGCCAGCAGCGGCCCCAGCGACGAGCAGTACTTC. Residues: CASSGPSDEQYF.

This clonotype was detected ten times or more. The J gene is TRBJ1-1, the V gene TRBV13; no clear D. Germline V gene lookup returns CDR1 PRHDT and CDR2 FYEKMQ (reference sequence). CDR3 length: 14 residues. V was clipped by 5 bases and J by 0 bases, with 10 bases between them. This chain's CDR3 is CASSPAWMNTEAFF. The DNA for the CDR3 is TGTGCCAGCAGCCCTGCTTGGATGAACACTGAAGCTTTCTTT.

This clonotype was seen at least ten times. This chain connects TRBV28 to TRBJ2-5; 7 bases map to TRBD1. The CDR3 length is 16 residues. The junction had 11 bases not matched to a gene; V was cut back by 5 bases and J by 2 bases. CDR1 and CDR2 (germline): MDHEN, SYDVKM. CDR3 region: CASSPLGTARQETQYF. The DNA of the CDR3 is TGTGCCAGCAGTCCCCTTGGGACAGCAAGACAAGAGACCCAGTACTTC. Filled out from reference TRBV28 and TRBJ2-5, the complete variable domain reads DVKVTQSSRYLVKRTGEKVFLECVQDMDHENMFWYRQDPGLGLRLIYFSYDVKMKEKGDIPEGYSVSREKKERFSLILESASTNQTSMYLCASSPLGTARQETQYFGPGTRLLVL.

The sample holds a few counts of this clonotype. The chain has TRBV20-1 and TRBJ2-1; perhaps TRBD1 as D (6 bases). Trimming removed 3 bases from V and 13 bases from J, with 19 bases in between. Germline values: CDR1 DFQATT, CDR2 SNEGSKA (reference sequence). The length of the CDR3 is 13 residues. The CDR3 region is CSASQQGQAVQFF. CDR3 nucleotide sequence: TGCAGTGCTAGTCAACAGGGCCAAGCAGTTCAGTTCTTC.

This clonotype has at least ten counts. This chain uses TRBV18 with TRBJ2-1; a possible D gene is TRBD1 (6 bases). The CDR3 loop spans 16 amino acids. V shed 5 bases and J shed 4 bases, with 18 bases lying between them. Germline V gives CDR1 KGHSH, CDR2 LQKENI. The chain's CDR3 is CASSARLQGVYNEQFF. For the CDR3, the DNA is TGTGCCAGCTCAGCAAGGCTACAGGGAGTGTACAATGAGCAGTTCTTC.

This clonotype was recorded at least ten times. The V and J genes are TRBV6-1 and TRBJ2-1; maybe TRBD1 (6 bases). V was trimmed by 4 bases and J by 2 bases, leaving 15 bases between them. CDR1 and CDR2 from the germline V gene are MNHNS and SASEGT. The CDR3 is 16 amino acids. The CDR3 here is CASSVQGLVTYNEQFF. CDR3 coding DNA: TGTGCCAGCAGTGTACAGGGCCTCGTAACCTACAATGAGCAGTTCTTC.

This clonotype was counted many times. The V and J genes are TRBV28 and TRBJ2-1; 13 bases fit TRBD2. The germline gives CDR1 MDHEN, CDR2 SYDVKM. The V segment lost 2 bases and the J segment 8 bases; nucleotides outside the gene matches: 15. The CDR3 contains 19 residues. The CDR3 reads CASSLGFVSLAGGKDEQFF. CDR3 nucleotide sequence: TGTGCCAGCAGTTTAGGGTTCGTTTCACTAGCGGGAGGGAAGGATGAGCAGTTCTTC. Drawing the rest from reference TRBV28 and TRBJ2-1, the complete variable domain is DVKVTQSSRYLVKRTGEKVFLECVQDMDHENMFWYRQDPGLGLRLIYFSYDVKMKEKGDIPEGYSVSREKKERFSLILESASTNQTSMYLCASSLGFVSLAGGKDEQFFGPGTRLTVL.

This clonotype was recorded at least ten times. V and J are TRBV5-6 and TRBJ2-7; D gene uncertain. This CDR3 contains 15 residues. The germline V and J ends were trimmed by 0 bases and 2 bases, with 12 bases remaining between them. Germline values: CDR1 SGHDT, CDR2 YYEEEE. CDR3 protein: CASSLDGYGTYEQYF. The CDR3 coding sequence is TGTGCCAGCAGCTTGGACGGGTATGGGACCTACGAGCAGTACTTC.

There are many counts of this clonotype. The rearrangement links TRBV7-9 to TRBJ2-1; TRBD2 is a possible D gene (6 bases). V gave up 4 bases and J gave up 6 bases, with 16 bases separating them. CDR3 length: 15 amino acids. Looked up from germline, CDR1 is SEHNR and CDR2 is FQNEAQ (reference sequence). The CDR3 DNA reads as TGTGCCAGCAGCTCCTTTGCGGGGCCTCGCAATGAGCAGTTCTTC. Its translation is CASSSFAGPRNEQFF. The complete variable domain, with remaining parts taken from reference TRBV7-9 and TRBJ2-1, reads DTGVSQNPRHKITKRGQNVTFRCDPISEHNRLYWYRQTLGQGPEFLTYFQNEAQLEKSRLLSDRFSAERPKGSFSTLEIQRTEQGDSAMYLCASSSFAGPRNEQFFGPGTRLTVL.

This clonotype was counted at least ten times. J is TRBJ2-3 and V is TRBV19, with TRBD2 as a possible D gene (7 bases). This CDR3 spans 15 amino acids. Looked up from germline, CDR1 is LNHDA and CDR2 is SQIVND (reference sequence). Trimming took 3 bases from V and 1 from J, leaving 11 bases between them. CDR3 sequence reads: CASSMGAGGTDTQYF. The CDR3 DNA follows: TGTGCCAGTAGTATGGGGGCGGGAGGCACAGATACGCAGTATTTT.

The sample holds many counts of this clonotype. This chain uses TRBV28 with TRBJ2-2; D is undetermined. This CDR3 is built from 15 residues. CDR1 is MDHEN and CDR2 is SYDVKM in the germline V gene. Trimming took 3 bases from V and 1 from J, leaving 9 bases between them. The CDR3, as DNA: TGTGCCAGCAGTTTTAAGTTGGAGAACACCGGGGAGCTGTTTTTT. This encodes CASSFKLENTGELFF.

This clonotype has more than one count but fewer than ten. A much bigger clone sits one base away, suggesting this may be a read error. V is TRBV2 and J is TRBJ1-4; TRBD1 aligns across 9 bases. The germline gives CDR1 SNHLY, CDR2 FYNNEI. CDR3 length equals 14 residues. The CDR3 loop reads CASSETGGNGKLFF. CDR3 DNA: TGTGCCAGCAGTGAAACAGGGGGCAATGGAAAACTGTTTTTT.

The CDR3 region is CASSYSVRSYEQYF. DNA of the CDR3: TGTGCCAGCAGTTACTCGGTTCGGTCCTACGAGCAGTACTTC. V gene TRBV6-5 combines with J gene TRBJ2-7; D ambiguous. Germline-derived CDR1 and CDR2 are MNHEY and SVGAGI. Trimming left V 0 bases short and J 1 base short, with 7 bases between. CDR3 length: 14 residues.

As regards this clonotype: The missing conserved phenylalanine or tryptophan at the end of this CDR3 makes a read error likely. The chain couples TRBV13 to TRBJ2-3, with TRBD2 matching 12 bases. Trimming at V came to 7 bases and at J to 4 bases, leaving 12 bases not matched to a gene. The CDR3 is 17 amino acids. The germline V gene encodes CDR1 PRHDT and CDR2 FYEKMQ (reference sequence). Here the CDR3 reads CASTSAPGLAGADTQYC. CDR3 nucleotide sequence: TGTGCCAGCACCTCAGCCCCGGGACTAGCGGGCGCAGATACGCAGTATTGT.